This T cell receptor beta chain was observed in a study of Tregs in tolerant kidney transplant recipients. CD4+CD25+CD127- Tregs, CD4+CD25- non-Tregs, CD4 and CD8 cells were sorted. Study-wide results and limits: Antigen-driven expansion was suggested because donor-specific Tregs expanded more than all Tregs in tolerant patients. Validation in larger populations is needed because few patients were studied.

CDR1 is SEHNR, CDR2 FQNEAQ, per germline (reference sequence). The V end lost 10 bases, the J end lost 1 base, and 10 bases lay between the germline ends. The CDR3 loop spans 12 amino acids. This table comes from immunoSEQ multiplex PCR, and its TCRdb copy is limited to in-frame clones, with some not included. The sample includes around 75,000 clones, about 89% of them seen just once. Details on this clone: Its antigen is currently unknown.

The chain links TRBV7-9 to TRBJ1-1; D ambiguous. Sequences were derived from CD4+ T cells from blood, sampled before the transplant. The TCR comes from a human donor who received a combined kidney and bone marrow transplant. This CDR3 is CATNGANTEAFF. CDR3 DNA sequence: TGTGCCACCAACGGAGCGAACACTGAAGCTTTCTTT.